These 8 T cell receptor beta chains were all obtained from the same sample, sequenced in a study of shared clonotypes between healthy human individuals. The assay was immunoSEQ multiplex PCR, and TCRdb's table has in-frame clones only and misses some. Here the sample spans over a million clones, 70% to 80% being singletons. Sequenced: memory CD4+ T cells from PBMCs. As for subset: CD45RA-negative fraction. Receptors originate from a man aged 18 to 30 in good health. Some clones in this sample may be carry-over from other donors' samples.

The chain has TRBV28 and TRBJ2-3; maybe TRBD2 (6 bases). V lost 4 bases, J lost 7 bases, and 15 bases lay in between. This CDR3 has 14 residues. Germline V gene lookup returns CDR1 MDHEN and CDR2 SYDVKM. CDR3 residues: CASSSAGPANTQYF. The DNA of the CDR3 is TGTGCCAGCAGTTCCGCGGGACCAGCCAATACGCAGTATTTT.

The V and J genes are TRBV7-3 and TRBJ1-1; 7 bases are a match to TRBD1. This CDR3 spans 16 amino acids. V was clipped by 2 bases and J by 2 bases; unmatched bases: 8. Germline V gene sequence: CDR1 SGHTA, CDR2 FQGTGA. The CDR3 DNA reads TGTGCCAGCAGCTTACATCAGGGGGTTGGCAACACTGAAGCTTTCTTT. Translated, it gives CASSLHQGVGNTEAFF.

CDR3 coding DNA: TGTGCCAGTACGCTTGGACTAGCGGGAGTTGACATTCAGTACTTC. This encodes CASTLGLAGVDIQYF. The chain employs TRBV2 and TRBJ2-4; 13 nucleotides align to TRBD2. The junction had 10 bases not matched to a gene; V was cut back by 9 bases and J by 8 bases. In germline, CDR1 is SNHLY, CDR2 FYNNEI. This CDR3 contains 15 residues.

Points on this clone: Other DNA sequences in this sample translate to the same CDR3. This chain uses TRBV20-1 with TRBJ2-5; D remains ambiguous. The CDR3 covers 10 residues. CDR1 DFQATT and CDR2 SNEGSKA come from the germline V gene (reference sequence). V was trimmed by 6 bases and J by 1 base, leaving 3 bases between them. CDR3 coding DNA: TGCAGTGCAGGCCAAGAGACCCAGTACTTC. Encoded protein: CSAGQETQYF.

The rearrangement joins TRBV5-5 to TRBJ2-7; maybe TRBD1 (6 bases). Trimming pared 0 bases from V and 2 bases from J, leaving 15 bases between. Germline lookup yields CDR1 SGHKS and CDR2 YYEKEE (reference sequence). This CDR3 is 16 amino acids long. The CDR3 DNA reads as TGTGCCAGCAGCTTGGCGCCGTCGACAGGCACCTACGAGCAGTACTTC. Its translation is CASSLAPSTGTYEQYF.

The gene calls are TRBV6-5 and TRBJ2-3, with TRBD2 as a possible D gene (6 bases). This CDR3 is built from 15 residues. Germline V CDR1 and CDR2: MNHEY, SVGAGI. Trimming stripped 6 bases from V and 2 bases from J, with 15 bases between. The DNA for the CDR3 is TGTGCCAGCAGGGCGAGGAGCGGGTCCACAGATACGCAGTATTTT. Residues: CASRARSGSTDTQYF.

V and J are TRBV27 and TRBJ1-2, with D perhaps matching TRBD1 (6 bases). CDR3 size: 16 residues. Germline CDR1 is MNHEY and CDR2 is SMNVEV (reference sequence). V lost 5 bases to trimming and J lost 4 bases, with 20 bases between them. CDR3 coding DNA: TGTGCCAGCAGTCCCGGGGGGGCGGTCCACCGCTATGGCTACACCTTC. It is translated as CASSPGGAVHRYGYTF.

This clone has a single count. The V gene is TRBV5-1, the J gene TRBJ2-1; maybe TRBD2 (5 bases). V lost 0 bases and J 0 bases, leaving 10 bases between the germline ends. The CDR3 sequence is 16 residues long. Germline CDR1 SGHRS, CDR2 YFSETQ. The CDR3 nucleotides are TGCGCCAGCAGCTTGGCCGGGGTGATCTCCTACAATGAGCAGTTCTTC. This codes for CASSLAGVISYNEQFF. The entire variable domain, with the rest obtained from reference TRBV5-1 and TRBJ2-1, is as follows: KAGVTQTPRYLIKTRGQQVTLSCSPISGHRSVSWYQQTPGQGLQFLFEYFSETQRNKGNFPGRFSGRQFSNSRSEMNVSTLELGDSALYLCASSLAGVISYNEQFFGPGTRLTVL.